A single sample gave rise to the 9 T cell receptor beta chains below, sequenced in a study of T and B cells in COVID-19 patients. Each TRB amplification used about 220-500 ng of genomic DNA from blood. Multiplex PCR with BIOMED2 TRB-A/B primer pools amplified TRB rearrangements. TCRdb analysed the multiplex PCR reads with MiXCR anew, one entry per CDR3 protein. The repertoire holds 13,000 or so distinct CDR3 sequences, with 28% as singletons. The sample comprised blood. All receptors derive from a human donor who had recovered from COVID-19.

To note about this clonotype: Just one base apart from a much larger clone, this may be a read error. The chain has TRBV5-5 and TRBJ1-6; no reliable D call. Germline V gene lookup returns CDR1 SGHKS and CDR2 YYEKEE (reference sequence). This CDR3 contains 15 residues. CDR3 in DNA: TGTGCCAGCAGCTTGGCCCGGGCTAGTAATTCACCCATCCACTTT. Translated, it gives CASSLARASNSPIHF.

This chain uses TRBV19 with TRBJ1-1; TRBD1 agrees at 8 bases. Germline V gene sequence: CDR1 LNHDA, CDR2 SQIVND (reference sequence). After removal of 3 bases from V and 0 bases from J, the junction contained 9 bases not matched to a gene. The CDR3 has 17 amino acids. CDR3 coding DNA: TGTGCCAGTAGTATCCCGGGCAGGGGGCGCGTGAACACTGAAGCTTTCTTT. As protein: CASSIPGRGRVNTEAFF. The whole variable domain, filled in from reference TRBV19 and TRBJ1-1, reads DGGITQSPKYLFRKEGQNVTLSCEQNLNHDAMYWYRQDPGQGLRLIYYSQIVNDFQKGDIAEGYSVSREKKESFPLTVTSAQKNPTAFYLCASSIPGRGRVNTEAFFGQGTRLTVV.

The chain carries TRBV6-5 and TRBJ1-5; 9 bases are a match to TRBD1. The trim removed 0 bases at V and 9 bases at J, leaving 3 bases unmatched. Germline lookup yields CDR1 MNHEY and CDR2 SVGAGI. The CDR3 spans 14 residues. The CDR3 region is CASSYSTGGRPQHF. The CDR3 DNA reads as TGTGCCAGCAGTTACTCGACAGGGGGGAGGCCCCAGCATTTT.

This clonotype qualifies as medium-sized. The chain is built from TRBV27 and TRBJ2-7; TRBD2 matches at 7 bases. In germline, CDR1 is MNHEY, CDR2 SMNVEV (reference sequence). V was pared by 5 bases and J by 2 bases, with 3 bases of the junction left unmatched. CDR3 length: 13 amino acids. The CDR3 here is CASSRGDPYEQYF. In DNA form, the CDR3 reads TGTGCCAGCAGTCGGGGGGACCCCTACGAGCAGTACTTC.

The chain has TRBV19 and TRBJ1-5, with D possibly matching TRBD1 (6 bases). This CDR3 is 19 amino acids long. Between the trimmed V and J ends, which lost 5 bases and 7 bases, there was a span of 30 bases. The germline V gene encodes CDR1 LNHDA and CDR2 SQIVND (reference sequence). The CDR3 nucleotides are TGTGCCAGTAGTGATCAGCGGGGGGGCAGGGAGGGGAAGGGACAGCCCCAGCATTTT. It specifies CASSDQRGGREGKGQPQHF.

Only a few counts were recorded for this clonotype. This chain connects TRBV30 to TRBJ1-5, with D perhaps TRBD1 (5 bases). V dropped 0 bases and J dropped 5 bases, with 11 bases sitting between them. The CDR3 has 14 residues. From germline, CDR1 is GTSNPN and CDR2 SVGIG (reference sequence). This CDR3 is CAWSVRRGDQPQHF. The CDR3 DNA is TGTGCCTGGAGTGTACGTCGGGGGGATCAGCCCCAGCATTTT.

By sample share, this clonotype is medium-sized. The V gene is TRBV19, the J gene TRBJ1-5; D gene ambiguous. Trimming pared 10 bases from V and 2 bases from J, leaving 9 bases between. The CDR3 totals 12 residues. Germline loops: CDR1 LNHDA, CDR2 SQIVND (reference sequence). In DNA form, the CDR3 reads TGTGCCACTGGGCTTGGCAATCAGCCCCAGCATTTT. Amino acids: CATGLGNQPQHF.

This clonotype is categorized as medium-sized. The chain joins TRBV5-4 to TRBJ2-1, with D maybe TRBD1 (5 bases). This CDR3 spans 16 amino acids. Germline V gene lookup returns CDR1 SGHNT and CDR2 YYREEE (reference sequence). Trimming pared 1 base from V and 2 bases from J, leaving 13 bases between. CDR3 in DNA: TGTGCCAGCAGCTTGTCAGGGAAAGTCACCTACAATGAGCAGTTCTTC. The encoded protein is CASSLSGKVTYNEQFF.

V gene TRBV5-4 combines with J gene TRBJ1-4; D might be TRBD1 (5 bases). There are 14 residues in the CDR3. CDR1 is SGHNT and CDR2 is YYREEE in the germline V gene (reference sequence). Between the trimmed V and J ends, which lost 5 bases and 0 bases, there was a span of 8 bases. The CDR3 loop is CASSTRATNEKLFF. CDR3 bases: TGTGCCAGCAGTACCAGGGCAACTAATGAAAAACTGTTTTTT.